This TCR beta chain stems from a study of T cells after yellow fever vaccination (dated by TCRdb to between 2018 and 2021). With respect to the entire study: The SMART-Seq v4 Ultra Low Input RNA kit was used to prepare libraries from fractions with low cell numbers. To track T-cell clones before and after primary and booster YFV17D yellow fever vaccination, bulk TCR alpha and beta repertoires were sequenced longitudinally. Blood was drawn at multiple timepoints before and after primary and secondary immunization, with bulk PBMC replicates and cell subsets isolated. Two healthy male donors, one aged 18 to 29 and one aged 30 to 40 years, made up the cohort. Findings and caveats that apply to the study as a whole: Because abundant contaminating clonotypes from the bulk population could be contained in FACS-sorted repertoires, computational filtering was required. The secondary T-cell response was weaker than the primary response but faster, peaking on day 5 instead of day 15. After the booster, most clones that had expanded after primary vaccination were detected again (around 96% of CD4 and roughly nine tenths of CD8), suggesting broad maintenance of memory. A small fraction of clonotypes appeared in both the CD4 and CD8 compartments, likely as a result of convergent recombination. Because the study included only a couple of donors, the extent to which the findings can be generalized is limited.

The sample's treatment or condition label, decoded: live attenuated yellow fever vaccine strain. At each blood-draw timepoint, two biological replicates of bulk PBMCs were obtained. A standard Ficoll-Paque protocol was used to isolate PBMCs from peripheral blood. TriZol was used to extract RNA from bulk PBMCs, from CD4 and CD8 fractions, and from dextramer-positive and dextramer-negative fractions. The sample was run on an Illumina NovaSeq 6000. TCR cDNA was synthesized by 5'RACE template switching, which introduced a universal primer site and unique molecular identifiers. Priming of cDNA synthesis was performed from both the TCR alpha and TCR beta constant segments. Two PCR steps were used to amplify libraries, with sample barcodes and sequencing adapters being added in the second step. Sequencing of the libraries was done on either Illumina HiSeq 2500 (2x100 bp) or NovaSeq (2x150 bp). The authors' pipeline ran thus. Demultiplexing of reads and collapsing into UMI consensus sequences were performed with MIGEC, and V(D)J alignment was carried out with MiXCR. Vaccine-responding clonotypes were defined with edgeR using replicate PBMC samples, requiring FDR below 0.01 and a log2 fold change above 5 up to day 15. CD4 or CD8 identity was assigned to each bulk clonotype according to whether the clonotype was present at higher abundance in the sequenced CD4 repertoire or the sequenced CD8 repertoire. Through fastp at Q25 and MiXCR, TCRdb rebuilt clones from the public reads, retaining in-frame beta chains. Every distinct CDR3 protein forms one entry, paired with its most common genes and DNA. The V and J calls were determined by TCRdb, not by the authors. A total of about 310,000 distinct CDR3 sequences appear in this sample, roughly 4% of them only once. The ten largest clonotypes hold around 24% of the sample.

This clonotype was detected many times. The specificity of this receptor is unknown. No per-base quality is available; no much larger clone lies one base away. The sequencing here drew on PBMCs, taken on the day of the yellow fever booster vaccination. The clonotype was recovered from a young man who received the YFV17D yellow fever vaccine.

The CDR3 reads as follows: CASSLVQGSEQYF. Here is the DNA: TGCGCCAGCAGCTTGGTGCAGGGTTCCGAGCAGTACTTC. This sequence uses TRBV5-1 and TRBJ2-7; the D gene is possibly TRBD1, with 5 bases matching. The CDR3 holds 13 amino acids from the cysteine to the phenylalanine. The retained sequence is limited to the CDR3, 39 bases, with the frame set at the first base. V and J are truncated by 0 bases and 6 bases respectively, leaving an intervening sequence of 10 bases. For CDR1 and CDR2, the germline V gene lists SGHRS and YFSETQ.